These 5 T cell receptor beta chains share one sample of origin, sequenced in a study of tumor and adjacent non-tumor tissue in lung cancer. The template was RNA from unsorted bulk tissue. The normal lung tissue was taken more than 3 cm from the tumor edge. The library came from three nested PCR rounds adapted from ARM-PCR protocols. Using its own MiXCR run on the multiplex PCR reads, TCRdb lists one record per CDR3 protein. The profile shows approximately 47,000 distinct CDR3 sequences, around 60% of them singletons. Sequenced material: distant non-tumor lung tissue. All receptors come from a woman in her 70s with non-small cell lung cancer.

This clonotype was observed once. A junction boundary mismatches the germline segment, possibly from a read error. The CDR3, as DNA: TGCACCAGCAGCTTGGGTGTGGGGAACAATGAGCAGTTCTTC. Translating it yields CTSSLGVGNNEQFF. The chain employs TRBV5-1 and TRBJ2-1; no definite D call. The CDR3 consists of 14 residues. Germline assignment: CDR1 SGHRS and CDR2 YFSETQ.

This clonotype was detected only a few times. Possible read error: a much larger clone is one base away. The chain carries TRBV6-2 or TRBV6-3 and TRBJ1-2; D is uncertain. The length of the CDR3 is 13 residues. CDR1 is MNHEY, CDR2 SVGEGT, per germline. The CDR3 DNA reads TGTACCAGCAGGATGAGCTCTAACTATGGCTACACCTTC. The encoded protein is CTSRMSSNYGYTF.

This clonotype was counted a few times. Possible read error: a much larger clone is one base away. This rearrangement joins TRBV10-3 to TRBJ1-6; no clear D gene. Germline CDR1 ENHRY, CDR2 SYGVKD. Trimming left V 2 bases short and J 8 bases short, with 4 bases between. This CDR3 contains 12 residues. CDR3 protein: CAISEVYSPLHF. DNA for the CDR3: TGTGCCATCAGTGAGGTGTATTCACCCCTCCACTTT.

The chain links TRBV20-1 to TRBJ2-3, with 7 bases identical to TRBD2. Germline CDR1 DFQATT, CDR2 SNEGSKA (reference sequence). This CDR3 spans 15 amino acids. Germline trimming cut 0 bases from V and 10 bases from J; bases unmatched to any gene: 13. In DNA, the CDR3 is TGCAGTGCTAGAGATCTGGCGGGAGCTGGGGATGCGCAGTATTTT. Protein: CSARDLAGAGDAQYF.

The chain couples TRBV5-1 to TRBJ1-2, with unresolved D. This CDR3 is 12 amino acids long. Germline lookup yields CDR1 SGHRS and CDR2 YFSETQ. Trimming cost V 0 bases and J 7 bases, with 7 bases left between them. In DNA form, the CDR3 reads TGCGCCAGCAGCTTGGATCAGCGTGGCTACACCTTC. Amino acids: CASSLDQRGYTF.